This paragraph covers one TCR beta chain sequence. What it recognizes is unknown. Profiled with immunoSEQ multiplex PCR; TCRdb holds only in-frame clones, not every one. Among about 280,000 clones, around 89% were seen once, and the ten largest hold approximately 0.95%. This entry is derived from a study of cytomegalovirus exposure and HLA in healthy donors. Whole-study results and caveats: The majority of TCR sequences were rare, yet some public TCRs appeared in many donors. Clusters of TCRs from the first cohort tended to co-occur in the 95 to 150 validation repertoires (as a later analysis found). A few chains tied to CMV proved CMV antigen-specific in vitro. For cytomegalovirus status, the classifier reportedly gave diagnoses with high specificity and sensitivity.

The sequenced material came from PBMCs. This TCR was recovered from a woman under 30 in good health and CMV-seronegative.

As DNA, the CDR3 is TGTGCCAGCAGCCCGGTATGGGCAGGTTCTGGGGCCAACGTCCTGACTTTC. Amino acids: CASSPVWAGSGANVLTF. V gene TRBV7-2 combines with J gene TRBJ2-6; D remains unclear. The CDR3 spans 17 residues. CDR1 is SGHTA and CDR2 is FQGNSA in the germline V gene. V gave up 5 bases and J gave up 1 base, with 15 bases separating them.